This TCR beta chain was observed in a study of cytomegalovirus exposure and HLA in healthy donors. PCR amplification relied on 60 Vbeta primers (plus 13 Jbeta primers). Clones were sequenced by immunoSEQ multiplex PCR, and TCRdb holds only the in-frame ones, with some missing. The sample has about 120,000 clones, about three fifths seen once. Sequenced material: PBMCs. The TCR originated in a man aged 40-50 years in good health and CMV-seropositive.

CDR3 in DNA: TGTGCCAGCAGTGGTGGCCCTCTAGCGGGGTCGGCCGGGGAGCTGTTTTTT. Its protein product is CASSGGPLAGSAGELFF. The chain uses TRBV2 and TRBJ2-2; 9 bases are shared with TRBD2. The CDR3 extends over 17 amino acids. Germline values: CDR1 SNHLY, CDR2 FYNNEI. V trimming: 4 bases; J trimming: 6 bases; junction bases outside the gene matches: 12.